What follows are 30 T cell receptor beta chains derived from one specimen sequenced in a study of blood T cell repertoires in COVID-19. The method was immunoSEQ multiplex PCR; TCRdb's version includes in-frame clones alone and lacks a portion of them. The sample lists around 230,000 clones; roughly four fifths were seen once. Sequencing was done on a sample of peripheral blood. These receptors were collected from a woman aged 40-49 years with active or convalescent COVID-19.

This chain uses TRBV3-1 (or the pseudogene TRBV3-2) with TRBJ1-2, with D possibly TRBD1 on 5 matching bases. This CDR3 is built from 15 residues. The germline V and J ends were trimmed by 4 bases and 5 bases, with 17 bases remaining between them. Germline V CDR1 and CDR2: LGHDT, YNNKEL (reference sequence). For the CDR3, the DNA is TGTGCCAGCAGCCGTACTATCCAGACAGCTTATGGCTACACCTTC. It yields the protein CASSRTIQTAYGYTF.

The rearrangement uses TRBV10-3 and TRBJ1-5, with D possibly being TRBD1 (5 bases). The length of the CDR3 is 16 residues. Germline CDR1 ENHRY, CDR2 SYGVKD. Trimming removed 0 bases from V and 1 base from J, with 10 bases in between. For the CDR3, the DNA is TGTGCCATCAGTGAGTCTCAGGGTGAGAGCAATCAGCCCCAGCATTTT. Its translation is CAISESQGESNQPQHF.

The chain uses TRBV11-2 and TRBJ2-1; D may be TRBD1 (5 bases). This CDR3 has 16 amino acids. Trimming cost V 4 bases and J 4 bases, with 17 bases left between them. In germline, CDR1 is SGHAT, CDR2 FQNNGV. DNA of the CDR3: TGTGCCAGCAGCTGGAAAATGGGGCCTCCATACAATGAGCAGTTCTTC. This translates into CASSWKMGPPYNEQFF.

V and J are TRBV15 and TRBJ2-5, with D hard to call. CDR1 is LNHNV and CDR2 is YYDKDF in the germline V gene (reference sequence). Trimming pared 5 bases from V and 5 bases from J, leaving 9 bases between. This CDR3 contains 12 residues. CDR3 sequence: CATSAPRETQYF. CDR3 sequence (DNA): TGTGCCACCAGCGCCCCCAGGGAGACCCAGTACTTC. The variable domain in full, with the rest retrieved from reference TRBV15 and TRBJ2-5, is DAMVIQNPRYQVTQFGKPVTLSCSQTLNHNVMYWYQQKSSQAPKLLFHYYDKDFNNEADTPDNFQSRRPNTSFCFLDIRSPGLGDTAMYLCATSAPRETQYFGPGTRLLVL.

This chain connects TRBV7-3 to TRBJ2-1, with 8 bases aligning to TRBD1. Germline CDR1 is SGHTA and CDR2 is FQGTGA. Trimming at V came to 5 bases and at J to 0 bases, leaving 9 bases not matched to a gene. The CDR3 runs to 17 residues. The CDR3 is CASSQRTGMSSYNEQFF. DNA of the CDR3: TGTGCCAGCAGCCAACGGACAGGGATGAGCTCCTACAATGAGCAGTTCTTC.

The chain couples TRBV19 to TRBJ1-4; D not certain. This CDR3 has 15 amino acids. Germline V lookup: CDR1 LNHDA, CDR2 SQIVND (reference sequence). Trimming removed 4 bases from V and 4 bases from J, with 13 bases in between. The CDR3 nucleotides read TGTGCCAGTAGTACGTCAGGCCCTTATAATGAAAAACTGTTTTTT. This encodes CASSTSGPYNEKLFF.

CDR3 coding DNA: TGCGCCAGCAGCTTTGGACGGGGATCTGAAAAACTGTTTTTT. Residues: CASSFGRGSEKLFF. The chain recombines TRBV5-1 with TRBJ1-4; D gene uncertain. Germline V gene sequence: CDR1 SGHRS, CDR2 YFSETQ. Between the trimmed V and J ends, which lost 2 bases and 7 bases, there was a span of 12 bases. The CDR3 runs 14 residues.

This chain joins TRBV15 and TRBJ1-6; TRBD1 is a possible D gene (5 bases). The CDR3 length is 20 residues. The germline V gene encodes CDR1 LNHNV and CDR2 YYDKDF (reference sequence). V was cut by 3 bases and J by 0 bases, with 21 bases left in between. The CDR3 coding sequence is TGTGCCACCAGCAGGGAAGCGGGCAGGGCAGGAAGCTCCTATAATTCACCCCTCCACTTT. Protein: CATSREAGRAGSSYNSPLHF.

The gene calls are TRBV5-8 and TRBJ2-1, with unresolved D. The ends were cut back, 0 bases at V and 1 base at J, with 8 bases in the middle. The CDR3 extends over 15 amino acids. CDR1 and CDR2 from the germline V gene are SGHTS and YDEGEE. The CDR3, as DNA: TGTGCCAGCAGCTTGGGTACACAGTCCTACAATGAGCAGTTCTTC. Translated: CASSLGTQSYNEQFF.

This clone was recorded only once. The genes are TRBV6-4 and TRBJ1-2, with TRBD1 matching over 11 bases. The V gene's germline CDR1 is MRHNA and CDR2 SNTAGT. With 0 bases clipped from V and 6 bases from J, the junction kept 3 bases outside the gene matches. The CDR3 spans 15 residues. CDR3 sequence (DNA): TGTGCCAGCAGTGACTCGAGGACAGGGGGCCATGGCTACACCTTC. It specifies CASSDSRTGGHGYTF.

The chain has TRBV18 and TRBJ1-1, with no clear D. V was pared by 6 bases and J by 1 base, with 9 bases between. The CDR3 runs 13 residues. In germline, CDR1 is KGHSH, CDR2 LQKENI. CDR3 sequence (DNA): TGTGCCAGCTCGGAGGGCAGGAACACTGAAGCTTTCTTT. This codes for CASSEGRNTEAFF.

V and J are TRBV28 and TRBJ1-5; TRBD1 matches 7 bases. Per the germline V gene, CDR1 is MDHEN and CDR2 is SYDVKM. V shed 7 bases, J shed 3 bases, and the junction held 9 bases outside the gene matches. The CDR3 has 15 residues. The CDR3, as DNA: TGTGCCAGCACCTCAGGGGGGACCCTCAATCAGCCCCAGCATTTT. Amino acids: CASTSGGTLNQPQHF.

The V gene is TRBV2, the J gene TRBJ1-3; possibly TRBD1 for D (6 bases). Germline assignment: CDR1 SNHLY and CDR2 FYNNEI. With 5 bases removed from V and 0 bases from J, the gap between germline ends came to 11 bases. This CDR3 comprises 15 residues. The CDR3 is CASSSDSHSGNTIYF. The CDR3 coding sequence is TGTGCCAGCAGTTCGGACAGTCACTCTGGAAACACCATATATTTT.

A few counts support this clone. The chain joins TRBV29-1 to TRBJ1-2, with D hard to call. V dropped 0 bases and J dropped 4 bases, with 6 bases sitting between them. This CDR3 has 12 residues. The germline CDR1 and CDR2 sequences are SQVTM and ANQGSEA. CDR3 DNA: TGCAGCGTTGAAGACGCGGGCTATGGCTACACCTTC. Amino acids: CSVEDAGYGYTF. The full variable domain, with the rest looked up from reference TRBV29-1 and TRBJ1-2, is SAVISQKPSRDICQRGTSLTIQCQVDSQVTMMFWYRQQPGQSLTLIATANQGSEATYESGFVIDKFPISRPNLTFSTLTVSNMSPEDSSIYLCSVEDAGYGYTFGSGTRLTVV.

The V call is TRBV6-5, the J call TRBJ1-4; possibly TRBD1 for D (6 bases). Trimming cost V 2 bases and J 5 bases, with 15 bases left between them. The CDR3 length is 16 residues. Germline CDR1 and CDR2: MNHEY and SVGAGI. CDR3 nucleotide sequence: TGTGCCAGCAGTTACCGCACAGGGTTTACAAATGAAAAACTGTTTTTT. Its translation: CASSYRTGFTNEKLFF.

The CDR3 protein is CASSHHTARAASTDTQYF. CDR3 bases: TGTGCCAGCAGTCACCACACGGCCAGAGCGGCTAGCACAGATACGCAGTATTTT. This rearrangement joins TRBV6-6 to TRBJ2-3, with a possible D match to TRBD2 (5 bases). The CDR3 totals 18 residues. The V and J ends lost 5 bases and 0 bases respectively, with 21 bases between them. Germline CDR1 MNHNY, CDR2 SVGAGI (reference sequence).

The CDR3 DNA is TGTGCCAGTAGTATGGGACAGGGGGCTAATGAAAAACTGTTTTTT. Translating it yields CASSMGQGANEKLFF. The chain combines TRBV19 with TRBJ1-4, with 11 bases that match TRBD1. Per the germline V gene, CDR1 is LNHDA and CDR2 is SQIVND (reference sequence). The CDR3 spans 15 residues. Unmatched junction bases numbered 0, after V lost 3 bases and J lost 3 bases.

In this sample, this clone turned up once. This chain uses TRBV7-3 with TRBJ2-7; a possible D gene is TRBD1 (6 bases). This CDR3 is 13 amino acids long. Trimming left V 2 bases short and J 3 bases short, with 8 bases between. CDR1 and CDR2 (germline): SGHTA, FQGTGA. The CDR3 reads CASSLEGVYEQYF. The CDR3 coding sequence is TGTGCCAGCAGCTTAGAGGGGGTCTACGAGCAGTACTTC.

The chain joins TRBV6-4 to TRBJ1-5; no clear D gene. Germline CDR1 MRHNA, CDR2 SNTAGT. The ends were cut back, 3 bases at V and 3 bases at J, with 6 bases in the middle. The CDR3 is 13 amino acids. The DNA of the CDR3 is TGTGCCAGCAGTGAAGACACCAATCAGCCCCAGCATTTT. Its translation is CASSEDTNQPQHF.

This rearrangement joins TRBV3-1 (or the pseudogene TRBV3-2) to TRBJ2-7; 7 bases fit TRBD1. J gave up 1 base and V 6 bases, and 6 bases lay outside the gene matches. Germline V gene data show CDR1 as LGHDT and CDR2 as YNNKEL (reference sequence). The CDR3 totals 14 residues. CDR3 coding DNA: TGTGCCAGCAGTCCCGGGACAGCTTCCTACGAGCAGTACTTC. It codes for CASSPGTASYEQYF.

This clone was seen only once. The rearrangement joins TRBV30 to TRBJ2-7; TRBD1 is a possible D gene (5 bases). This CDR3 region has 14 residues. In germline, CDR1 is GTSNPN, CDR2 SVGIG (reference sequence). The V end was cut by 2 bases, the J end by 3 bases, with 14 bases between. In DNA form, the CDR3 reads TGTGCCTGGAGTTACTCCACGGACATCTACGAGCAGTACTTC. Translating it yields CAWSYSTDIYEQYF.

This chain joins TRBV30 and TRBJ2-5; D remains ambiguous. This CDR3 has 14 residues. V was shortened by 2 bases and J by 1 base, with 11 bases between the two germline ends. Germline CDR1 reads GTSNPN; CDR2 reads SVGIG (reference sequence). The CDR3 DNA follows: TGTGCCTGGAGTCTTTTGGCTGGCCAAGAGACCCAGTACTTC. Encoded protein: CAWSLLAGQETQYF.

This clone was recorded once. The chain has TRBV14 and TRBJ1-2, with 7 bases matching TRBD1. The germline V gene has CDR1 SGHDN and CDR2 FVKESK. With 2 bases clipped from V and 6 bases from J, the junction kept 6 bases outside the gene matches. The CDR3 loop spans 14 amino acids. The CDR3 reads CASSQINRGDGYTF. The CDR3 DNA reads as TGTGCCAGCAGCCAAATAAACAGGGGTGATGGCTACACCTTC.

The chain joins TRBV30 to TRBJ2-7; TRBD2 agrees at 12 bases. Trimming took 3 bases from V and 3 from J; bases not matched to a gene: 0. The CDR3 extends over 13 amino acids. Germline CDR1 and CDR2: GTSNPN and SVGIG (reference sequence). CDR3 region: CAWRTSGGYEQYF. CDR3 DNA sequence: TGTGCCTGGAGGACTAGCGGGGGCTACGAGCAGTACTTC.

The chain links TRBV27 to TRBJ2-1; 8 nucleotides agree with TRBD2. Germline V gene sequence: CDR1 MNHEY, CDR2 SMNVEV (reference sequence). This CDR3 region has 15 residues. V gave up 0 bases and J gave up 11 bases; unmatched junction bases: 9. The CDR3 DNA reads as TGTGCCAGCAGTTTATCGCCGGCTAGCGGGCCGCAGCAGTTCTTC. Translation: CASSLSPASGPQQFF.

This clone came up a few times. The gene calls are TRBV7-9 and TRBJ1-3, with D tentatively TRBD1 (6 bases). Trimming took off 5 bases at V and 4 bases at J, with 9 bases between the two ends. The germline CDR1 and CDR2 sequences are SEHNR and FQNEAQ (reference sequence). The CDR3 is made up of 13 amino acids. The CDR3 loop reads CASSHREGNTIYF. CDR3 nucleotides: TGTGCCAGCAGCCACAGGGAGGGAAACACCATATATTTT. Filled out from reference TRBV7-9 and TRBJ1-3, the complete variable domain reads DTGVSQNPRHKITKRGQNVTFRCDPISEHNRLYWYRQTLGQGPEFLTYFQNEAQLEKSRLLSDRFSAERPKGSFSTLEIQRTEQGDSAMYLCASSHREGNTIYFGEGSWLTVV.

V usage is TRBV27 and J usage is TRBJ2-7; TRBD2 aligns across 10 bases. The ends lost 0 bases at V and 5 bases at J; junction bases unmatched: 7. This CDR3 contains 16 residues. The V gene's germline CDR1 is MNHEY and CDR2 SMNVEV (reference sequence). The CDR3 region is CASSLSFELAGNEQYF. As DNA, the CDR3 is TGTGCCAGCAGTTTATCGTTCGAACTAGCGGGAAACGAGCAGTACTTC.

V is TRBV15 and J is TRBJ1-5; possible D gene TRBD1, 5 bases. The germline gives CDR1 LNHNV, CDR2 YYDKDF (reference sequence). V lost 8 bases and J 3 bases, leaving 11 bases between the germline ends. This CDR3 comprises 13 residues. CDR3: CATGGRTNQPQHF. Written as DNA, the CDR3 is TGTGCCACCGGGGGGAGGACCAATCAGCCCCAGCATTTT.

CDR3 nucleotides: TGTGCCAGCAGCTCCAGCGGGGGGGCTCGTGAGCAGTACTTC. It translates to CASSSSGGAREQYF. The chain recombines TRBV7-2 with TRBJ2-7; 10 positions match TRBD2. The CDR3 has 14 amino acids. The germline V gene has CDR1 SGHTA and CDR2 FQGNSA. V was pared by 4 bases and J by 7 bases, with 7 bases of the junction left unmatched.

This clone was seen only once. V gene TRBV30 combines with J gene TRBJ2-7, with 10 bases that match TRBD2. The CDR3 contains 15 residues. Germline CDR1 reads GTSNPN; CDR2 reads SVGIG (reference sequence). The V gene end was trimmed by 1 base and the J gene end by 1 base; junction bases not matched to a gene: 4. The DNA for the CDR3 is TGTGCCTGGAGTGCCTCTAGCGGGAGATCCTACGAGCAGTACTTC. Its protein product is CAWSASSGRSYEQYF.